This T cell receptor beta chain was observed in a study of blood T cell repertoires in COVID-19. Across the whole study: Some COVID-19 samples were acute and others convalescent; all came from the United States, Italy and Spain.

In terms of age and location, participants ranged from roughly 18 to 100 years and lived in under 30 US areas. Among Cohort 3 donors, those recovered had two negative PCRs, clearance, or symptom resolution. Authors' methods: It was from reference gene primer amplification that nucleated cell counts were estimated. Repertoires were generated with immunoSEQ multiplex PCR, while TCRdb's copy carries only in-frame clones and drops some. V, J and clone size are those of that table, while D and trimming were read from the DNA. The sample lists 140,000 or so clones, about four fifths occurring once. Germline assignment: CDR1 SQVTM and CDR2 ANQGSEA. This CDR3 is 16 amino acids long. The V segment lost 2 bases and the J segment 8 bases; nucleotides outside the gene matches: 13.

The sequenced material came from PBMCs or T cells enriched from blood (not recorded which). The receptor's source is a middle-aged man who had recovered from COVID-19. V gene TRBV29-1 combines with J gene TRBJ1-2; TRBD1 matches at 11 bases. The CDR3 loop is CSVERPRDRGMNGYTF. In DNA form, the CDR3 reads TGCAGCGTTGAAAGGCCCCGGGACAGGGGGATGAACGGCTACACCTTC. The full variable domain, in which reference TRBV29-1 and TRBJ1-2 provide the parts outside the CDR3, is SAVISQKPSRDICQRGTSLTIQCQVDSQVTMMFWYRQQPGQSLTLIATANQGSEATYESGFVIDKFPISRPNLTFSTLTVSNMSPEDSSIYLCSVERPRDRGMNGYTFGSGTRLTVV.